This T cell receptor (beta chain) comes out of a study of blood T cells in healthy people across ages. For this clonotype: With a much larger clone just one base away, this may be a read error.

A second 7 to 11 cycle PCR used barcoded and J-beta primers. Any given sample supplied a minimum of 2.5 million CDR3-containing paired-end reads. TCRdb ran MiXCR on the 5' RACE reads and lists one entry per CDR3 protein. The sample holds over 1,500,000 distinct CDR3 sequences; about 39% are singletons and the top ten take 20% to 25%. The CDR3 spans 15 residues. The TCR originated in a human donor in good health. V and J are TRBV12-3 or TRBV12-4 and TRBJ1-1, with TRBD1 matching over 8 bases. Sequences were obtained from blood. The DNA of the CDR3 is TGTGCCAGCAGTTTAGCGGACAGGGCGAACACTGAAGATTTCTTT. Its translation is CASSLADRANTEDFF.